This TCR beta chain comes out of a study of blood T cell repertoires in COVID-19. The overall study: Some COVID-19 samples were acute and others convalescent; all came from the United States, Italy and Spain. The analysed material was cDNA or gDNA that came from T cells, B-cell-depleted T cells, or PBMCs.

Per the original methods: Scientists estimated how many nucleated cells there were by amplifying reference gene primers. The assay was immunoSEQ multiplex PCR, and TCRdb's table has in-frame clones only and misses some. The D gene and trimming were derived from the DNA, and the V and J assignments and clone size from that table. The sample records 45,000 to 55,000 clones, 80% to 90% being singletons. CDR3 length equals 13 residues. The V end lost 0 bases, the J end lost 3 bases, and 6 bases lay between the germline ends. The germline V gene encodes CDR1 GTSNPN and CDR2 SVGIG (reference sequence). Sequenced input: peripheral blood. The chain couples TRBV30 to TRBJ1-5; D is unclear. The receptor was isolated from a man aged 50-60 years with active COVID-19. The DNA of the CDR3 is TGTGCCTGGAGTGTCCGGTACAATCAGCCCCAGCATTTT. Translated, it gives CAWSVRYNQPQHF. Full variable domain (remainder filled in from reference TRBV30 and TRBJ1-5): SQTIHQWPATLVQPVGSPLSLECTVEGTSNPNLYWYRQAAGRGLQLLFYSVGIGQISSEVPQNLSASRPQDRQFILSSKKLLLSDSGFYLCAWSVRYNQPQHFGDGTRLSIL.